These 6 T cell receptor beta chains were sequenced from one sample in a study of identical twins. MiXCR, applied by TCRdb to the 5' RACE reads, yields one record per CDR3 protein. Of around 570,000 distinct CDR3 sequences listed, just under 10% are singletons. The sample was also linked to a second study, of yellow fever vaccine responses in identical twins.

Input material: PBMCs. The receptors were gathered from a woman in her late teens or twenties in good health.

The chain is built from TRBV20-1 and TRBJ2-1, with 8 bases aligning to TRBD2. This CDR3 has 15 residues. Per the germline V gene, CDR1 is DFQATT and CDR2 is SNEGSKA (reference sequence). Trimming cost V 5 bases and J 2 bases; bases outside gene matches: 8. The CDR3 nucleotides read TGCAGTGCTGACCCCCGGGAGGGGGCCTACAATGAGCAGTTCTTC. Its protein is CSADPREGAYNEQFF.

In its sample, this clonotype was seen many times. The rearrangement links TRBV29-1 to TRBJ1-1; D gene ambiguous. Trimming pared 0 bases from V and 1 base from J, leaving 12 bases between. The CDR3 totals 15 residues. Germline V CDR1 and CDR2: SQVTM, ANQGSEA. The CDR3 spells CSVEDQSEPNTEAFF. CDR3 DNA sequence: TGCAGCGTTGAAGATCAAAGCGAGCCGAACACTGAAGCTTTCTTT. The whole variable domain, filled in from reference TRBV29-1 and TRBJ1-1, reads SAVISQKPSRDICQRGTSLTIQCQVDSQVTMMFWYRQQPGQSLTLIATANQGSEATYESGFVIDKFPISRPNLTFSTLTVSNMSPEDSSIYLCSVEDQSEPNTEAFFGQGTRLTVV.

In this sample, this clonotype turned up many times. J is TRBJ1-2 and V is TRBV27; D gene uncertain. Germline V gives CDR1 MNHEY, CDR2 SMNVEV (reference sequence). Trimming left V 5 bases short and J 3 bases short, with 13 bases between. The CDR3 extends over 14 amino acids. CDR3 sequence: CASSQEGYHYGYTF. The CDR3 coding sequence is TGTGCCAGCAGTCAGGAGGGTTACCACTATGGCTACACCTTC.

The CDR3 DNA is TGTGCCAGCAGTTCAACAGGGTTCTACGAGCAGTACTTC. Amino acids: CASSSTGFYEQYF. J is TRBJ2-7 and V is TRBV27, with a weak D call TRBD1 (6 bases). Looked up from germline, CDR1 is MNHEY and CDR2 is SMNVEV (reference sequence). V was cut by 4 bases and J by 3 bases, with 10 bases left in between. This CDR3 is 13 amino acids long.

This clonotype was found many times. This chain joins TRBV5-1 and TRBJ1-1; D unclear. Germline-derived CDR1 and CDR2 are SGHRS and YFSETQ. The CDR3 totals 14 residues. Trimming shortened V by 6 bases and J by 1 base, and 13 bases separated the two germline ends. For the CDR3, the DNA is TGCGCCAGCAAAAACGGAAACCCGAACACTGAAGCTTTCTTT. It encodes CASKNGNPNTEAFF.

The V gene is TRBV14, the J gene TRBJ2-7; weak D call: TRBD2 (6 bases). Germline CDR1 and CDR2: SGHDN and FVKESK. This CDR3 spans 14 amino acids. Trimming took off 3 bases at V and 2 bases at J, with 11 bases between the two ends. The CDR3 sequence: CASSHPGLTYEQYF. CDR3 bases: TGTGCCAGCAGCCACCCGGGACTGACCTACGAGCAGTACTTC.